This T cell receptor (beta chain) was sequenced in a study of blood T cell repertoires in COVID-19. The overall study: COVID-19 samples collected from the United States, Italy and Spain covered acute and convalescent phases. Sources were T cells, B-cell-depleted T cells, or PBMCs; the material itself was cDNA or gDNA.

This CDR3 is 15 amino acids long. With 0 bases removed from V and 7 bases from J, the gap between germline ends came to 11 bases. Germline values: CDR1 SGDLS, CDR2 YYNGEE. Authors' methods: Estimated nucleated cell counts came from reference gene primer amplification. The method was immunoSEQ multiplex PCR; TCRdb's version includes in-frame clones alone and lacks a portion of them. That table gives V, J and clone size, and the DNA gave D and trimming. The sample has under 250,000 clones; approximately 85% are singletons. There are a few counts of this clone. Input material: peripheral blood. The sequence was collected from a man over 45 who had recovered from COVID-19. V is TRBV9 and J is TRBJ1-6; D perhaps matches TRBD1 (5 bases). The CDR3 reads CASSVGIGVNSPLHF. The CDR3 bases are TGTGCCAGCAGCGTAGGAATAGGGGTAAATTCACCCCTCCACTTT.